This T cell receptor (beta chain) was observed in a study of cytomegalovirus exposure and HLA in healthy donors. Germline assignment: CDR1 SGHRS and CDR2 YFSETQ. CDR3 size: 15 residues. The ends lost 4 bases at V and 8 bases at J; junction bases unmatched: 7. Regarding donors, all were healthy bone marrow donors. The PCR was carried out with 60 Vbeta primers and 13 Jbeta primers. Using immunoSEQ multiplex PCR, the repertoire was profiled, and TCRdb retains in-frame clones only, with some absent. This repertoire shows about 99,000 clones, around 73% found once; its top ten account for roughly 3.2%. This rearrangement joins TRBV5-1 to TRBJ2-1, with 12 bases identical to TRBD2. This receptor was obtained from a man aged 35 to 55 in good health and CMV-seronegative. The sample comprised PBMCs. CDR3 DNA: TGCGCCAGCAGCAAAACTAGCGGGGGGTCCCATGAGCAGTTCTTC. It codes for CASSKTSGGSHEQFF.